The 32 T cell receptor beta chains below come from one sample, sequenced in a study of tumor-infiltrating lymphocytes in localized non-small cell lung cancer. Profiling relied on immunoSEQ multiplex PCR, and the TCRdb table lists in-frame clones only, not all of them. The sample gives about 7,100 clones, 64% of which show up once; about 13% is in the top ten. The sequencing input was uninvolved lung tissue not adjacent to the tumor. Source of these receptors: a human donor with non-small cell lung cancer.

The chain couples TRBV27 to TRBJ1-2; D is unclear. The CDR3 length is 14 residues. Trimming stripped 2 bases from V and 6 bases from J, with 13 bases between. CDR1 MNHEY and CDR2 SMNVEV come from the germline V gene (reference sequence). CDR3 sequence reads: CASSLRRQEHGYTF. CDR3 bases: TGTGCCAGCAGTTTACGTCGGCAGGAACATGGCTACACCTTC.

This clone was observed a few times. This chain joins TRBV5-5 and TRBJ1-1, with no clear D. There are 16 residues in the CDR3. The V gene's germline CDR1 is SGHKS and CDR2 YYEKEE (reference sequence). V lost 2 bases and J lost 4, with 18 bases in between. The CDR3 loop is CASSFEGAAAGTEAFF. CDR3 bases: TGTGCCAGCAGCTTCGAGGGAGCGGCGGCCGGCACTGAAGCTTTCTTT.

V usage is TRBV5-1 and J usage is TRBJ2-1; D gene uncertain. Trimming took off 2 bases at V and 5 bases at J, with 8 bases between the two ends. In germline, CDR1 is SGHRS, CDR2 YFSETQ. The CDR3 has 13 amino acids. CDR3 bases: TGCGCCAGCAGCTTAAACAGTAACAATGAGCAGTTCTTC. As protein: CASSLNSNNEQFF. Looking up the rest from reference TRBV5-1 and TRBJ2-1 gives the full variable domain: KAGVTQTPRYLIKTRGQQVTLSCSPISGHRSVSWYQQTPGQGLQFLFEYFSETQRNKGNFPGRFSGRQFSNSRSEMNVSTLELGDSALYLCASSLNSNNEQFFGPGTRLTVL.

The chain joins TRBV6-1 to TRBJ2-7; D is perhaps TRBD2 (6 bases). Per the germline V gene, CDR1 is MNHNS and CDR2 is SASEGT. This CDR3 has 12 residues. Trimming took 6 bases from V and 4 from J, leaving 10 bases between them. The chain's CDR3 is CASRGGGYEQYF. CDR3 nucleotides: TGTGCCAGCAGGGGAGGAGGTTACGAGCAGTACTTC.

The chain has TRBV28 and TRBJ2-2, with D unresolved. CDR1 is MDHEN and CDR2 is SYDVKM in the germline V gene. The length of the CDR3 is 15 residues. Trimming removed 3 bases at V and 4 bases at J, with 12 bases between. CDR3 in amino acids: CASSLGSQSTGELFF. DNA for the CDR3: TGTGCCAGCAGTTTGGGTTCCCAGTCCACCGGGGAGCTGTTTTTT.

This clone rates as medium-sized (0.01 to 0.1%). The chain combines TRBV7-8 with TRBJ1-4, with TRBD1 matching over 9 bases. CDR1 is SGHVS, CDR2 FQNEAQ, per germline. The ends lost 5 bases at V and 4 bases at J; junction bases unmatched: 5. This CDR3 contains 15 residues. The CDR3 region is CASSPSGQGNEKLFF. DNA for the CDR3: TGTGCCAGCAGCCCGTCGGGACAGGGTAATGAAAAACTGTTTTTT.

In its sample, this clone was seen once. The chain recombines TRBV6-5 with TRBJ1-1; D is unresolved. The length of the CDR3 is 14 residues. The V gene lost 6 bases and the J gene lost 4 bases, with 15 bases spanning the gap. In germline, CDR1 is MNHEY, CDR2 SVGAGI. CDR3 residues: CASRPPSGGTEAFF. The DNA of the CDR3 is TGTGCCAGCAGGCCCCCCTCCGGAGGCACTGAAGCTTTCTTT.

This clone appeared a single time. The V call is TRBV7-8, the J call TRBJ1-1; perhaps TRBD1 as D (6 bases). Germline-derived CDR1 and CDR2 are SGHVS and FQNEAQ. The CDR3 covers 16 residues. V was pared by 4 bases and J by 11 bases, with 26 bases between. The chain's CDR3 is CASSSTSGISGVAAFF. The CDR3 bases are TGTGCCAGCAGCTCGACCTCTGGTATTTCAGGGGTAGCCGCTTTCTTT.

V and J are TRBV20-1 and TRBJ2-4; D not certain. The length of the CDR3 is 11 residues. From germline, CDR1 is DFQATT and CDR2 SNEGSKA (reference sequence). Trimming cost V 0 bases and J 6 bases, with 3 bases left between them. The CDR3 region has the DNA TGCAGTGCTAGAGATGGAAACATTCAGTACTTC. It is translated as CSARDGNIQYF.

The chain employs TRBV27 and TRBJ1-2; a possible D gene is TRBD1 (5 bases). Between the trimmed V and J ends, which lost 6 bases and 4 bases, there was a span of 18 bases. The CDR3 runs 15 residues. The germline V gene encodes CDR1 MNHEY and CDR2 SMNVEV (reference sequence). The DNA of the CDR3 is TGTGCCAGCAGCCCCCTGGACACCTTCCCCTATGGCTACACCTTC. Its translation is CASSPLDTFPYGYTF.

The J gene is TRBJ2-7, the V gene TRBV9; D is possibly TRBD2 (6 bases). Germline assignment: CDR1 SGDLS and CDR2 YYNGEE. The CDR3 covers 16 residues. Trimming pared 0 bases from V and 2 bases from J, leaving 15 bases between. The CDR3 nucleotides read TGTGCCAGCAGCGTAGAGGGGCAGGGAGGAACCTACGAGCAGTACTTC. Translated, it gives CASSVEGQGGTYEQYF.

The chain is built from TRBV25-1 and TRBJ1-2; D is possibly TRBD1 (6 bases). This CDR3 comprises 13 residues. Per germline, CDR1 MGHDK and CDR2 SYGVNS. The V gene lost 2 bases and the J gene lost 6 bases, with 10 bases spanning the gap. The CDR3 is CASSEVQGHGYTF. CDR3 nucleotide sequence: TGTGCCAGCAGTGAAGTGCAGGGGCATGGCTACACCTTC.

As for this clone: The junction departs from the called germline gene at one end, perhaps through a read error. The rearrangement joins TRBV25-1 to TRBJ1-2; D remains ambiguous. The CDR3 covers 11 residues. From germline, CDR1 is MGHDK and CDR2 SYGVNS. CDR3 protein: CASSVSGAYAF. CDR3 nucleotide sequence: TGTGCCAGCAGTGTATCAGGTGCCTACGCCTTC.

The chain recombines TRBV30 with TRBJ1-1; D not resolved. The CDR3 spans 15 residues. In germline, CDR1 is GTSNPN, CDR2 SVGIG (reference sequence). V was pared by 0 bases and J by 1 base, with 12 bases between. CDR3 loop: CAWSVGPDPNTEAFF. The CDR3 DNA is TGTGCCTGGAGTGTGGGTCCAGATCCGAACACTGAAGCTTTCTTT.

In this sample, this clone turned up once. CDR3 region: CTSSQDGPGRQETQYF. DNA of the CDR3: TGCACCAGCAGCCAAGATGGGCCAGGGCGGCAAGAGACCCAGTACTTC. The V call is TRBV1, the J call TRBJ2-5; the D call of TRBD1 is as the table states it, not checked on the DNA. TRBV1 is deemed a pseudogene. The CDR3 covers 16 residues.

Only one count was recorded for this clone. The genes are TRBV4-1 and TRBJ2-7, with D tentatively TRBD1 (5 bases). Per germline, CDR1 MGHRA and CDR2 YSYEKL. The CDR3 covers 16 residues. With 0 bases removed from V and 6 bases from J, the gap between germline ends came to 18 bases. The CDR3 loop is CASSQDPIPFGAEQYF. For the CDR3, the DNA is TGCGCCAGCAGCCAAGATCCCATCCCATTTGGGGCCGAGCAGTACTTC.

The rearrangement joins TRBV9 to TRBJ2-1; D remains ambiguous. V dropped 3 bases and J dropped 9 bases, with 16 bases sitting between them. The germline V gene has CDR1 SGDLS and CDR2 YYNGEE. The CDR3 runs 14 residues. This chain's CDR3 is CASSAPPRAGEQFF. The CDR3 region has the DNA TGTGCCAGCAGCGCTCCCCCCCGGGCCGGTGAGCAGTTCTTC.

This sequence joins TRBV30 and TRBJ1-6; maybe TRBD1 (5 bases). The CDR3 is 13 residues long. Per the germline V gene, CDR1 is GTSNPN and CDR2 is SVGIG (reference sequence). V shed 8 bases and J shed 9 bases, with 17 bases lying between them. In nucleotides, the CDR3 is TGTGCCGGGGGGAAAGGGAGTGGTTCACCCCTCCACTTT. Its protein product is CAGGKGSGSPLHF.

The chain couples TRBV4-1 to TRBJ2-7; 7 positions agree with TRBD2. This CDR3 comprises 15 residues. V shed 1 base and J 3 bases; nucleotides not matched to a gene: 6. Germline CDR1 reads MGHRA; CDR2 reads YSYEKL. The CDR3, as DNA: TGCGCCAGCAGCCAAGTTGGCGGGGGTGGCTACGAGCAGTACTTC. Residues: CASSQVGGGGYEQYF.

The chain has TRBV6-5 and TRBJ1-1, with D tentatively TRBD1 (5 bases). Trimming removed 6 bases at V and 1 base at J, with 12 bases between. The CDR3 totals 14 residues. Germline V gives CDR1 MNHEY, CDR2 SVGAGI. The CDR3 bases are TGTGCCAGCAGCTCCGGGACGGCGAACACTGAAGCTTTCTTT. Protein: CASSSGTANTEAFF.

The chain's CDR3 is CASSVGGLDNQPQHF. The CDR3 region has the DNA TGTGCCAGCAGCGTAGGCGGGTTGGACAATCAGCCCCAGCATTTT. The chain combines TRBV9 with TRBJ1-5; D is unclear. Germline V gene sequence: CDR1 SGDLS, CDR2 YYNGEE. The CDR3 has 15 residues. Trimming cost V 0 bases and J 3 bases, with 10 bases left between them.

This chain joins TRBV28 and TRBJ1-1; 11 positions agree with TRBD1. CDR3 length: 16 residues. The V and J ends lost 6 bases and 7 bases, in that order; junction bases with no gene match: 13. Per the germline V gene, CDR1 is MDHEN and CDR2 is SYDVKM. In nucleotides, the CDR3 is TGTGCCAGCAGCCGAAACCTCGGGACAGGGGGAAGTGAAGCTTTCTTT. It specifies CASSRNLGTGGSEAFF.

The gene calls are TRBV6-1 and TRBJ2-1; D is undetermined. Germline CDR1 is MNHNS and CDR2 is SASEGT. The V end lost 2 bases, the J end lost 7 bases, and 9 bases lay between the germline ends. This CDR3 spans 13 amino acids. The CDR3 nucleotides read TGTGCCAGCAGTGAATTGAACGAAAATGAGCAGTTCTTC. Translation: CASSELNENEQFF.

The chain combines TRBV4-2 with TRBJ2-7; weak D call: TRBD2 (5 bases). Trimming pared 5 bases from V and 7 bases from J, leaving 24 bases between. Germline V gene sequence: CDR1 LGHNA, CDR2 YNFKEQ. CDR3 length: 16 amino acids. The CDR3 loop is CASSLEGQTNFGEQYF. In DNA form, the CDR3 reads TGTGCCAGCAGCTTGGAAGGCCAGACTAATTTCGGGGAGCAGTACTTC.

This clone was counted once. The chain links TRBV5-4 to TRBJ1-1, with D possibly TRBD1 on 5 matching bases. Germline loops: CDR1 SGHNT, CDR2 YYREEE (reference sequence). This CDR3 comprises 14 residues. V shed 4 bases and J shed 4 bases, with 14 bases lying between them. The CDR3 region has the DNA TGTGCCAGCAGCCCCCTGCCCGGGACCACTGAAGCTTTCTTT. Translating gives CASSPLPGTTEAFF.

This clone was seen more than once but under ten times. This rearrangement joins TRBV19 to TRBJ2-7; 7 bases are shared with TRBD1. This CDR3 is built from 14 residues. The V segment lost 1 base and the J segment 0 bases; nucleotides outside the gene matches: 0. Looked up from germline, CDR1 is LNHDA and CDR2 is SQIVND (reference sequence). The CDR3 spells CASSIGDSSYEQYF. The CDR3 DNA reads as TGTGCCAGTAGTATAGGGGACAGCTCCTACGAGCAGTACTTC.

The V call is TRBV5-1, the J call TRBJ2-7; 9 bases agree with TRBD1. There are 15 residues in the CDR3. V lost 4 bases, J lost 2 bases, and 7 bases stayed unmatched. Germline V CDR1 and CDR2: SGHRS, YFSETQ. The CDR3 spells CASSLQGQGTYEQYF. CDR3 DNA sequence: TGCGCCAGCAGCCTACAGGGACAGGGTACCTACGAGCAGTACTTC.

This clone was counted only a few times. This rearrangement joins TRBV4-2 to TRBJ2-7; D may match TRBD1 or TRBD2 (6 bases each). The V end lost 0 bases, the J end lost 4 bases, and 13 bases lay between the germline ends. In germline, CDR1 is LGHNA, CDR2 YNFKEQ. The CDR3 has 15 amino acids. This chain's CDR3 is CASSQDLGGLYEQYF. For the CDR3, the DNA is TGTGCCAGCAGCCAAGATTTGGGGGGCCTGTACGAGCAGTACTTC.

This rearrangement joins TRBV11-3 to TRBJ2-3, with 10 positions matching TRBD1. The CDR3 has 15 amino acids. Germline V gene sequence: CDR1 SGHNT, CDR2 YENEEA. The V and J ends lost 1 base and 6 bases, in that order; junction bases with no gene match: 4. The CDR3, as DNA: TGTGCCAGCAGCTTAGGGACAGGGGGAATTGATACGCAGTATTTT. It translates to CASSLGTGGIDTQYF.

The rearrangement uses TRBV30 and TRBJ2-1; no reliable D call. This CDR3 comprises 14 residues. V was clipped by 5 bases and J by 2 bases, with 13 bases between them. Germline V gene lookup returns CDR1 GTSNPN and CDR2 SVGIG (reference sequence). For the CDR3, the DNA is TGTGCCTGGGACCACGGGCAGGCCTACAATGAGCAGTTCTTC. It codes for CAWDHGQAYNEQFF.

In this sample, this clone turned up a few times. Here the CDR3 reads CAILNVTGTNTEAFF. Here the CDR3 DNA reads TGTGCCATCCTTAACGTGACAGGGACGAACACTGAAGCTTTCTTT. V and J are TRBV7-9 and TRBJ1-1, with 7 bases that match TRBD1. In germline, CDR1 is SEHNR, CDR2 FQNEAQ (reference sequence). The length of the CDR3 is 15 residues. V was clipped by 10 bases and J by 1 base; unmatched bases: 12.

The chain links TRBV2 to TRBJ2-7; the match to TRBD1 covers 7 bases. V lost 6 bases and J lost 0; bases outside the gene matches: 5. This CDR3 is built from 14 residues. In germline, CDR1 is SNHLY, CDR2 FYNNEI. As DNA, the CDR3 is TGTGCCAGCAGGGGGGACAGCCGCTCCTACGAGCAGTACTTC. As protein: CASRGDSRSYEQYF.